Following are 27 T cell receptor beta chains from one sample sequenced in a study of blood T cell repertoires in COVID-19. Clones were read by immunoSEQ multiplex PCR, and TCRdb kept only the in-frame ones, dropping some. Here the sample spans 140,000 or so clones, over 70% being singletons. The material sequenced was PBMCs or T cells enriched from blood (not recorded which). These receptors came from a man aged 60-69 years who had recovered from COVID-19.

The chain couples TRBV28 to TRBJ2-3; D is ambiguous. Deletions cut 3 bases from V and 3 bases from J, with 4 bases between. The germline V gene encodes CDR1 MDHEN and CDR2 SYDVKM. The CDR3 is 12 amino acids. The CDR3 sequence is CASSFQTDTQYF. CDR3 nucleotide sequence: TGTGCCAGCAGTTTCCAAACAGATACGCAGTATTTT.

The chain links TRBV19 to TRBJ2-7, with D maybe TRBD2 (6 bases). CDR1 is LNHDA and CDR2 is SQIVND in the germline V gene (reference sequence). The CDR3 loop spans 11 amino acids. The V end lost 9 bases, the J end lost 3 bases, and 9 bases lay between the germline ends. CDR3 nucleotide sequence: TGTGCCAGCCGGGGGAGCTACGAGCAGTACTTC. Residues: CASRGSYEQYF.

The chain combines TRBV21-1 with TRBJ2-7; the D call of TRBD1 is as the table states it, not checked on the DNA. TRBV21-1 is shown as a pseudogene. The CDR3 runs to 18 residues. As DNA, the CDR3 is TGTGCCAGCAGCAAATTAAGTGTAAGACAGGGTAGTTCCTACGAGCAGTACTTC. It specifies CASSKLSVRQGSSYEQYF.

The chain uses TRBV7-2 and TRBJ1-1; D is ambiguous. V was pared by 2 bases and J by 7 bases, with 8 bases between. Germline values: CDR1 SGHTA, CDR2 FQGNSA. The CDR3 loop spans 12 amino acids. CDR3 nucleotides: TGTGCCAGCAGCTTATCAATTAGTGAAGCTTTCTTT. The encoded protein is CASSLSISEAFF.

The chain is built from TRBV6-6 and TRBJ2-7; 8 nucleotides align to TRBD2. V lost 6 bases and J lost 3; bases outside the gene matches: 7. The CDR3 is made up of 14 amino acids. From germline, CDR1 is MNHNY and CDR2 SVGAGI (reference sequence). The CDR3 DNA reads TGTGCCAGCAGCCCACTTGGGACTAGCTACGAGCAGTACTTC. Protein sequence: CASSPLGTSYEQYF.

This clone was seen more than once but under ten times. The chain recombines TRBV24-1 with TRBJ2-7, with a weak D call TRBD2 (6 bases). V shed 2 bases and J shed 2 bases, with 6 bases lying between them. CDR1 KGHDR and CDR2 SFDVKD come from the germline V gene. The CDR3 spans 13 residues. The DNA of the CDR3 is TGTGCCACCAGTGATTCGGGGGCCTACGAGCAGTACTTC. This gives the protein CATSDSGAYEQYF.

CDR3 sequence reads: CASSSAESNEQFF. In DNA, the CDR3 is TGTGCCAGCAGCTCGGCGGAGTCCAATGAGCAGTTCTTC. This chain connects TRBV7-6 to TRBJ2-1; D is unresolved. V was pared by 4 bases and J by 6 bases, with 10 bases between. CDR1 is SGHVS, CDR2 FNYEAQ, per germline. This CDR3 is 13 amino acids long.

The rearrangement links TRBV9 to TRBJ1-3, with D unclear. This CDR3 spans 12 amino acids. Germline CDR1 reads SGDLS; CDR2 reads YYNGEE. V was trimmed by 0 bases and J by 11 bases, leaving 9 bases between them. CDR3 loop: CASSVDGVSIYF. The CDR3 region has the DNA TGTGCCAGCAGCGTAGACGGGGTATCCATATATTTT.

The chain employs TRBV4-1 and TRBJ2-3; maybe TRBD2 (6 bases). The germline V and J ends were trimmed by 1 base and 0 bases, with 11 bases remaining between them. This CDR3 is built from 16 residues. Germline CDR1 and CDR2: MGHRA and YSYEKL. CDR3 sequence (DNA): TGCGCCAGCAGCCAAGGAGACGGAGGGAGCACAGATACGCAGTATTTT. This codes for CASSQGDGGSTDTQYF.

Remarks on this clone: The same CDR3 is also encoded by other DNA sequences in this sample. This chain connects TRBV19 to TRBJ1-2; 7 bases match TRBD1. The CDR3 is made up of 13 amino acids. CDR1 and CDR2 from the germline V gene are LNHDA and SQIVND (reference sequence). J gave up 7 bases and V 10 bases, and 12 bases lay outside the gene matches. The DNA of the CDR3 is TGTGCCACCCACAGAGACAGGGCTTCTGGCTACACCTTC. Translating it yields CATHRDRASGYTF.

This sequence joins TRBV7-9 and TRBJ1-2, with 9 bases matching TRBD1. Trimming cost V 3 bases and J 3 bases; bases outside gene matches: 5. The germline gives CDR1 SEHNR, CDR2 FQNEAQ (reference sequence). The CDR3 is 15 residues long. The CDR3 sequence: CASSLGDRDYYGYTF. The CDR3 DNA is TGTGCCAGCAGCTTGGGGGACAGGGACTACTATGGCTACACCTTC.

The DNA of the CDR3 is TGTGCCCTTGGGACAGGTGGGAATTCTGGGGCCAACGTCCTGACTTTC. It yields the protein CALGTGGNSGANVLTF. The rearrangement joins TRBV7-9 to TRBJ2-6, with 8 positions matching TRBD1. The CDR3 consists of 16 residues. Germline trimming cut 11 bases from V and 1 base from J; bases unmatched to any gene: 10. Germline CDR1 and CDR2: SEHNR and FQNEAQ (reference sequence).

With respect to this clone: Compared with germline, one end of the junction differs, possibly owing to a read error. This chain joins TRBV7-7 and TRBJ2-6; 9 bases line up with TRBD1. This CDR3 region has 16 residues. Per germline, CDR1 SSHAT and CDR2 FNYEAQ (reference sequence). The CDR3 protein is CASSLGTGIGANVLTF. The CDR3 DNA follows: TGTGCTAGCAGCTTAGGGACAGGGATCGGGGCCAACGTCCTGACTTTC.

A single count supports this clone. The chain carries TRBV18 and TRBJ1-3, with 8 bases lining up with TRBD1. Germline assignment: CDR1 KGHSH and CDR2 LQKENI. The CDR3 contains 12 residues. V shed 8 bases, J shed 4 bases, and the junction held 1 base outside the gene matches. CDR3 coding DNA: TGTGCCAGCGGGGACAGGGGAAACACCATATATTTT. Its translation is CASGDRGNTIYF.

The chain is built from TRBV28 and TRBJ1-1, with a tentative D call TRBD1 (5 bases). CDR1 and CDR2 (germline): MDHEN, SYDVKM. The CDR3 runs 15 residues. With 3 bases removed from V and 1 base from J, the gap between germline ends came to 12 bases. The CDR3 region has the DNA TGTGCCAGCAGTTTGCGGAGGGGATGGAACACTGAAGCTTTCTTT. Its translation: CASSLRRGWNTEAFF.

This chain uses TRBV5-1 with TRBJ2-5, with 9 nucleotides matching TRBD2. The junction had 3 bases not matched to a gene; V was cut back by 4 bases and J by 2 bases. This CDR3 has 14 residues. Germline CDR1 and CDR2: SGHRS and YFSETQ. The chain's CDR3 is CASSIGLAQETQYF. As DNA, the CDR3 is TGCGCCAGCAGCATAGGACTAGCGCAAGAGACCCAGTACTTC.

This clone was detected once. V usage is TRBV12-3 or TRBV12-4 and J usage is TRBJ1-1; a weak D match, TRBD1 (5 bases). The V gene lost 5 bases and the J gene lost 4 bases, with 11 bases spanning the gap. The CDR3 sequence is 13 residues long. The CDR3 DNA reads TGTGCCAGCAGTCGCGAAAGGGGCACTGAAGCTTTCTTT. Protein: CASSRERGTEAFF.

This chain joins TRBV15 and TRBJ2-7, with D possibly TRBD2 on 6 matching bases. The V end was cut by 2 bases, the J end by 4 bases, with 15 bases between. This CDR3 contains 15 residues. Germline-derived CDR1 and CDR2 are LNHNV and YYDKDF (reference sequence). The CDR3 sequence: CATSRLPEGGYEQYF. DNA of the CDR3: TGTGCCACCAGCAGACTTCCCGAGGGAGGATACGAGCAGTACTTC.

The genes are TRBV5-1 and TRBJ1-6; tentatively, D is TRBD1 (5 bases). The V end lost 2 bases, the J end lost 7 bases, and 13 bases lay between the germline ends. The CDR3 totals 15 residues. CDR1 SGHRS and CDR2 YFSETQ come from the germline V gene. The CDR3 loop reads CASSFAQGLNSPLHF. CDR3 nucleotide sequence: TGCGCCAGCAGCTTTGCGCAGGGACTCAATTCACCCCTCCACTTT.

The chain combines TRBV6-2 or TRBV6-3 with TRBJ1-5, with a possible D match to TRBD1 (6 bases). Trimming cost V 3 bases and J 6 bases, with 9 bases left between them. The CDR3 length is 13 residues. Germline-derived CDR1 and CDR2 are MNHEY and SVGEGT. CDR3 DNA sequence: TGTGCCAGCAGTTATGTGGGGGCTCAGCCCCAGCATTTT. As protein: CASSYVGAQPQHF.

CDR3 nucleotide sequence: TGTGCCAGCAGCCCAGACTCCGGAAACACCATATATTTT. Its protein product is CASSPDSGNTIYF. The chain employs TRBV12-3 or TRBV12-4 and TRBJ1-3; D not certain. The CDR3 is 13 residues long. V lost 6 bases and J lost 4, with 10 bases in between.

The chain couples TRBV9 to TRBJ1-2, with unresolved D. This CDR3 spans 14 amino acids. CDR1 and CDR2 from the germline V gene are SGDLS and YYNGEE. Trimming took 3 bases from V and 4 from J, leaving 13 bases between them. CDR3: CASSGSEGGYGYTF. The CDR3 DNA reads as TGTGCCAGCAGCGGATCGGAGGGCGGCTATGGCTACACCTTC.

V gene TRBV3-1 (or the pseudogene TRBV3-2) combines with J gene TRBJ2-5, with D possibly TRBD1 on 5 matching bases. CDR1 LGHDT and CDR2 YNNKEL come from the germline V gene (reference sequence). Deletions cut 0 bases from V and 6 bases from J, with 11 bases between. CDR3 size: 14 residues. DNA of the CDR3: TGTGCCAGCAGCCAAGATCAGGGTTTGAAGACCCAGTACTTC. This gives the protein CASSQDQGLKTQYF.

The chain has TRBV10-3 and TRBJ1-1; no clear D. CDR1 is ENHRY, CDR2 SYGVKD, per germline. The CDR3 totals 14 residues. The germline V and J ends were trimmed by 6 bases and 6 bases, with 17 bases remaining between them. The CDR3 DNA is TGTGCCATCAGGCCCGGGTTAACTTACCCTGAAGCTTTCTTT. It translates to CAIRPGLTYPEAFF.

V and J are TRBV28 and TRBJ2-2, with 9 bases that match TRBD2. The CDR3 extends over 16 amino acids. CDR1 MDHEN and CDR2 SYDVKM come from the germline V gene. Unmatched junction bases numbered 10, after V lost 6 bases and J lost 5 bases. The CDR3 sequence: CASRHLAGVLTGELFF. Here the CDR3 DNA reads TGTGCCAGCAGGCATTTAGCGGGAGTACTAACCGGGGAGCTGTTTTTT.

The chain links TRBV29-1 to TRBJ2-1; 11 bases match TRBD2. The germline V gene encodes CDR1 SQVTM and CDR2 ANQGSEA. CDR3 length: 17 amino acids. The V and J ends lost 7 bases and 2 bases, in that order; junction bases with no gene match: 13. This chain's CDR3 is CSGVTTSGIQTYNEQFF. The CDR3 nucleotides read TGCAGCGGAGTTACGACTAGCGGGATACAGACCTACAATGAGCAGTTCTTC.

V and J are TRBV7-6 and TRBJ2-1; 7 bases align to TRBD2. V was clipped by 1 base and J by 0 bases; unmatched bases: 6. This CDR3 contains 17 residues. CDR1 SGHVS and CDR2 FNYEAQ come from the germline V gene. The CDR3 DNA sequence: TGTGCCAGCAGCTTAGTTCCTAGCGGTAGCTCCTACAATGAGCAGTTCTTC. It yields the protein CASSLVPSGSSYNEQFF.